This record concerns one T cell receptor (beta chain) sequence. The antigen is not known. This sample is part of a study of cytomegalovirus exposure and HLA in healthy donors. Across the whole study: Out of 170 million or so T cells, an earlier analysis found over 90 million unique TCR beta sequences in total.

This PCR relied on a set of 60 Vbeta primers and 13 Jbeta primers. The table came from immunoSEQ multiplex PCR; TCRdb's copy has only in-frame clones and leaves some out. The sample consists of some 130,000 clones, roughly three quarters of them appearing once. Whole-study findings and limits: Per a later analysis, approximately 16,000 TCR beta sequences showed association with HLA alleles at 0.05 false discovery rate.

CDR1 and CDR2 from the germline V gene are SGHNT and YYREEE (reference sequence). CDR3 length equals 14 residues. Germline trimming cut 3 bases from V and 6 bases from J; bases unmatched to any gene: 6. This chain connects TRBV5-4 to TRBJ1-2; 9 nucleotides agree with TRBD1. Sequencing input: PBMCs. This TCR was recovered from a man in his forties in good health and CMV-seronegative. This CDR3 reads CASSWLQGANGYTF. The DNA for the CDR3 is TGTGCCAGCAGCTGGCTACAGGGGGCGAATGGCTACACCTTC.